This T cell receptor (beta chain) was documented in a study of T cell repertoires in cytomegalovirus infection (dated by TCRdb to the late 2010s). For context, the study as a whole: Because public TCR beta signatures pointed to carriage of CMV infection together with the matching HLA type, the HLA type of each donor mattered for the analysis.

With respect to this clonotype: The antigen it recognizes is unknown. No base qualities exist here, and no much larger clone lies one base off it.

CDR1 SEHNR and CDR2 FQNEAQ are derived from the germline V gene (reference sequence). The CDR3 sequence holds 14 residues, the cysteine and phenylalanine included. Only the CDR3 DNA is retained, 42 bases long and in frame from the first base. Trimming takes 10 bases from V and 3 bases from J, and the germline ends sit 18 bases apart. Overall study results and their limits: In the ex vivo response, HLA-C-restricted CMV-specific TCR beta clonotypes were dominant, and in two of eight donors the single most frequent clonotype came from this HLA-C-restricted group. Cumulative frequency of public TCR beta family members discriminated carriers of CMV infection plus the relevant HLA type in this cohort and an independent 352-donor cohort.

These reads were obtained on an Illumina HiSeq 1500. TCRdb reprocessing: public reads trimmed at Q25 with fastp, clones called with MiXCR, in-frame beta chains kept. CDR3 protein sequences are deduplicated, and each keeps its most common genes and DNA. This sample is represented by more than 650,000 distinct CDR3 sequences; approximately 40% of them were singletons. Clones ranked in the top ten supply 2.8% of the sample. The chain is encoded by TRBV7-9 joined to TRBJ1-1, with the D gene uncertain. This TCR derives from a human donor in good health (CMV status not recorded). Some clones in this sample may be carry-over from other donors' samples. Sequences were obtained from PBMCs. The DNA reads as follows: TGTGCCACCCCAATTTCTCGGGGTGACACTGAAGCTTTCTTT. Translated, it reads CATPISRGDTEAFF.